The 22 T cell receptor beta chains below were found in one sample sequenced in a study of cytomegalovirus exposure and HLA in healthy donors. PCR primers comprised 60 Vbeta and 13 Jbeta primers. Sequencing used immunoSEQ multiplex PCR; TCRdb keeps in-frame clones, though not all of them. This sample yields about 160,000 clones, of which 65% to 85% are seen a single time; around 1.5% belongs to the top ten. The sequencing sample was made of PBMCs. All receptors derive from a man between 60 and 75 years old in good health and CMV-seronegative.

There are a few counts of this clone. The chain carries TRBV7-8 and TRBJ2-2, with 8 positions matching TRBD2. The trim removed 11 bases at V and 7 bases at J, leaving 18 bases unmatched. The CDR3 sequence is 16 residues long. Germline-derived CDR1 and CDR2 are SGHVS and FQNEAQ. The chain's CDR3 is CAGGSGLARRYGELFF. The CDR3 region has the DNA TGTGCCGGAGGTTCAGGACTAGCCAGGAGATACGGGGAGCTGTTTTTT. The entire variable domain, with the rest obtained from reference TRBV7-8 and TRBJ2-2, is as follows: GAGVSQSPRYKVAKRGQDVALRCDPISGHVSLFWYQQALGQGPEFLTYFQNEAQLDKSGLPSDRFFAERPEGSVSTLKIQRTQQEDSAVYLCAGGSGLARRYGELFFGEGSRLTVL.

V usage is TRBV4-2 and J usage is TRBJ1-4; D is possibly TRBD1 (5 bases). CDR1 and CDR2 from the germline V gene are LGHNA and YNFKEQ. This CDR3 has 14 residues. The V end was cut by 4 bases, the J end by 7 bases, with 13 bases between. CDR3: CASSPLGGTEKLFF. CDR3 sequence (DNA): TGTGCCAGCAGCCCTCTCGGGGGTACTGAAAAACTGTTTTTT.

The V gene is TRBV5-8, the J gene TRBJ2-2; no clear D. Trimming cost V 0 bases and J 0 bases, with 12 bases left between them. CDR1 is SGHTS, CDR2 YDEGEE, per germline. This CDR3 contains 17 residues. CDR3 sequence (DNA): TGTGCCAGCAGCTTGGGGGCCCCGCGAGCGAACACCGGGGAGCTGTTTTTT. It encodes CASSLGAPRANTGELFF.

As for this clone: The junction does not match germline at one end; this may be a read error. The gene calls are TRBV27 and TRBJ2-3; the match to TRBD1 covers 7 bases. CDR1 MNHEY and CDR2 SMNVEV come from the germline V gene (reference sequence). The CDR3 totals 14 residues. In DNA form, the CDR3 reads TGTGCCAGCACCCTCCGGGACAGCAGAGATACGCAGTATTTT. Translating it yields CASTLRDSRDTQYF.

This clone was seen more than once but under ten times. J is TRBJ1-5 and V is TRBV6-5; 9 bases align to TRBD1. The CDR3 runs 14 residues. Germline lookup yields CDR1 MNHEY and CDR2 SVGAGI. Trimming at V came to 10 bases and at J to 7 bases, leaving 11 bases not matched to a gene. CDR3 coding DNA: TGTGCCAACTCGGACAGGGGACATGACCAGCCCCAGCATTTT. It is translated as CANSDRGHDQPQHF.

The chain recombines TRBV7-9 with TRBJ2-3; D is perhaps TRBD1 (5 bases). V was clipped by 2 bases and J by 0 bases, with 6 bases between them. The CDR3 consists of 14 residues. Per the germline V gene, CDR1 is SEHNR and CDR2 is FQNEAQ (reference sequence). DNA for the CDR3: TGTGCCAGCAGCTTAAGGGGCAGCACAGATACGCAGTATTTT. Residues: CASSLRGSTDTQYF.

This clone has a handful of counts. The V call is TRBV28, the J call TRBJ1-2; 7 bases are a match to TRBD1. CDR3 length equals 14 residues. The trim removed 3 bases at V and 4 bases at J, leaving 5 bases unmatched. Germline V CDR1 and CDR2: MDHEN, SYDVKM. This CDR3 is CASSFWGQSYGYTF. The CDR3 bases are TGTGCCAGCAGTTTTTGGGGACAGAGCTATGGCTACACCTTC.

V gene TRBV2 combines with J gene TRBJ2-2, with D perhaps TRBD2 (6 bases). Germline V gives CDR1 SNHLY, CDR2 FYNNEI. V was pared by 11 bases and J by 6 bases, with 13 bases between. The CDR3 is 12 residues long. Here the CDR3 DNA reads TGTGCCGCTCGGGGCGGGGCCGGGGAGCTGTTTTTT. It is translated as CAARGGAGELFF. The whole variable domain, remainder taken from reference TRBV2 and TRBJ2-2, is EPEVTQTPSHQVTQMGQEVILRCVPISNHLYFYWYRQILGQKVEFLVSFYNNEISEKSEIFDDQFSVERPDGSNFTLKIRSTKLEDSAMYFCAARGGAGELFFGEGSRLTVL.

The chain is built from TRBV7-2 and TRBJ1-2; D is unresolved. The CDR3 is 15 amino acids. Germline V gives CDR1 SGHTA, CDR2 FQGNSA. V dropped 1 base and J dropped 4 bases, with 13 bases sitting between them. The CDR3 reads CASSLVQVATYGYTF. The CDR3 DNA is TGTGCCAGCAGCTTAGTTCAGGTAGCGACCTATGGCTACACCTTC.

V is TRBV6-5 and J is TRBJ1-2; D is possibly TRBD1 (6 bases). V was pared by 6 bases and J by 4 bases, with 15 bases between. The germline V gene has CDR1 MNHEY and CDR2 SVGAGI. The CDR3 runs to 14 residues. The CDR3 sequence: CASRDMTGAYGYTF. In nucleotides, the CDR3 is TGTGCCAGCAGGGACATGACAGGCGCCTATGGCTACACCTTC.

J is TRBJ1-2 and V is TRBV6-1; a possible D gene is TRBD1 (5 bases). The CDR3 length is 17 residues. Trimming shortened V by 1 base and J by 8 bases, and 23 bases separated the two germline ends. Germline lookup yields CDR1 MNHNS and CDR2 SASEGT. CDR3 amino acids: CASSEVQGAGRIRGYTF. The CDR3 nucleotides are TGTGCCAGCAGTGAAGTGCAGGGTGCGGGACGGATAAGGGGCTACACCTTC.

The V and J genes are TRBV9 and TRBJ2-2, with D perhaps matching TRBD2 (6 bases). The V end was cut by 1 base, the J end by 3 bases, with 10 bases between. Looked up from germline, CDR1 is SGDLS and CDR2 is YYNGEE. This CDR3 region has 15 residues. CDR3: CASSVLGEDTGELFF. The CDR3 coding sequence is TGTGCCAGCAGCGTACTAGGGGAGGACACCGGGGAGCTGTTTTTT.

This clone has a single count. This chain uses TRBV19 with TRBJ2-6; D is unclear. Per germline, CDR1 LNHDA and CDR2 SQIVND (reference sequence). Trimming removed 4 bases at V and 0 bases at J, with 13 bases between. The CDR3 is 17 residues long. The CDR3 loop reads CASSTTLSGSGANVLTF. CDR3 in DNA: TGTGCCAGTAGTACTACCTTGTCCGGCTCTGGGGCCAACGTCCTGACTTTC.

As concerns this clone: The junction shows a germline mismatch at one end, possibly a read error. The rearrangement uses TRBV6-1 and TRBJ2-3, with a tentative D call TRBD1 (5 bases). Germline V lookup: CDR1 MNHNS, CDR2 SASEGT. CDR3 length equals 15 residues. The CDR3 protein is CASSGGQGLTDAQYF. The CDR3 coding sequence is TGTGCCAGCAGTGGCGGCCAGGGCCTCACAGATGCGCAGTATTTT.

The rearrangement joins TRBV19 to TRBJ2-1, with 7 bases matching TRBD2. This CDR3 has 16 residues. The germline V gene encodes CDR1 LNHDA and CDR2 SQIVND (reference sequence). V was clipped by 5 bases and J by 6 bases; unmatched bases: 13. The CDR3 DNA is TGTGCCAGTAGTTTCCTCGGCGGGAGAGGCCTCAATGAGCAGTTCTTC. As protein: CASSFLGGRGLNEQFF.

The chain employs TRBV6-1 and TRBJ2-3; a weak D match, TRBD1 (5 bases). Trimming shortened V by 3 bases and J by 8 bases, and 18 bases separated the two germline ends. Germline CDR1 is MNHNS and CDR2 is SASEGT. This CDR3 comprises 15 residues. The CDR3 sequence is CASSDRPRGSGTQYF. Written as DNA, the CDR3 is TGTGCCAGCAGTGACAGACCAAGGGGATCGGGTACGCAGTATTTT.

V and J are TRBV7-8 and TRBJ1-5; no definite D call. This CDR3 contains 15 residues. V lost 7 bases to trimming and J lost 1 base, with 14 bases between them. In germline, CDR1 is SGHVS, CDR2 FQNEAQ. The chain's CDR3 is CASIEGPASNQPQHF. DNA of the CDR3: TGTGCCAGCATCGAGGGCCCGGCAAGCAATCAGCCCCAGCATTTT.

The chain combines TRBV29-1 with TRBJ2-1, with D perhaps matching TRBD1 (7 bases). The germline V and J ends were trimmed by 0 bases and 6 bases, with 15 bases remaining between them. The CDR3 extends over 15 amino acids. In germline, CDR1 is SQVTM, CDR2 ANQGSEA. Written as DNA, the CDR3 is TGCAGCGTTGAAGACCCGGCGGGGACAGTCAATGAGCAGTTCTTC. Residues: CSVEDPAGTVNEQFF.

This chain uses TRBV13 with TRBJ2-7, with 11 bases aligning to TRBD1. Germline V gives CDR1 PRHDT, CDR2 FYEKMQ (reference sequence). J gave up 5 bases and V 3 bases, and 6 bases lay outside the gene matches. The CDR3 has 15 amino acids. CDR3 sequence: CASSFGGQGAHEQYF. CDR3 coding DNA: TGTGCCAGCAGCTTTGGTGGACAGGGGGCCCACGAGCAGTACTTC. Looking up the rest from reference TRBV13 and TRBJ2-7 gives the full variable domain: AAGVIQSPRHLIKEKRETATLKCYPIPRHDTVYWYQQGPGQDPQFLISFYEKMQSDKGSIPDRFSAQQFSDYHSELNMSSLELGDSALYFCASSFGGQGAHEQYFGPGTRLTVT.

J is TRBJ2-1 and V is TRBV12-5, with a weak D call TRBD1 (5 bases). V was shortened by 7 bases and J by 8 bases, with 24 bases between the two germline ends. CDR1 and CDR2 (germline): LGHNT, FRNRAP. This CDR3 has 16 residues. CDR3 region: CASALGRTRSGDEQFF. The CDR3 DNA follows: TGTGCTAGTGCCCTGGGGCGGACCCGTAGTGGCGATGAGCAGTTCTTC.

J is TRBJ1-4 and V is TRBV10-1; possibly TRBD1 for D (5 bases). Germline loops: CDR1 WNHNN, CDR2 SYGVQD (reference sequence). This CDR3 contains 14 residues. The germline V and J ends were trimmed by 4 bases and 0 bases, with 6 bases remaining between them. In DNA form, the CDR3 reads TGCGCCAGCAGTGCAGGGACAACTAATGAAAAACTGTTTTTT. It is translated as CASSAGTTNEKLFF.

V gene TRBV28 combines with J gene TRBJ2-3; 7 nucleotides match TRBD2. J was trimmed by 0 bases and V by 8 bases; bases with no gene match: 11. Germline CDR1 reads MDHEN; CDR2 reads SYDVKM. The length of the CDR3 is 16 residues. As DNA, the CDR3 is TGTGCCAGCGCACGGGGGGTGTATGGTAGCACAGATACGCAGTATTTT. Residues: CASARGVYGSTDTQYF.